This T cell receptor (beta chain) is drawn from a study of cytomegalovirus exposure and HLA in healthy donors. This PCR relied on a set of 60 Vbeta primers and 13 Jbeta primers. Data came from immunoSEQ multiplex PCR; TCRdb stores just in-frame clones and leaves some out. The sample holds more than 85,000 clones; 76% are singletons and the top ten take 7.7%. Only a few counts were recorded for this clone. This receptor was obtained from a woman between 45 and 65 years old in good health and CMV-seropositive. The sample taken for sequencing was PBMCs.

The CDR3 DNA reads as TGTGCCAGCTCACCCTTGACAGGTAGTGAAGCTTTCTTT. Translating it yields CASSPLTGSEAFF. The genes are TRBV18 and TRBJ1-1; a possible D gene is TRBD1 (6 bases). Per the germline V gene, CDR1 is KGHSH and CDR2 is LQKENI. CDR3 size: 13 residues. Trimming stripped 3 bases from V and 7 bases from J, with 12 bases between. Complete variable domain (other parts from reference TRBV18 and TRBJ1-1): NAGVMQNPRHLVRRRGQEARLRCSPMKGHSHVYWYRQLPEEGLKFMVYLQKENIIDESGMPKERFSAEFPKEGPSILRIQQVVRGDSAAYFCASSPLTGSEAFFGQGTRLTVV.